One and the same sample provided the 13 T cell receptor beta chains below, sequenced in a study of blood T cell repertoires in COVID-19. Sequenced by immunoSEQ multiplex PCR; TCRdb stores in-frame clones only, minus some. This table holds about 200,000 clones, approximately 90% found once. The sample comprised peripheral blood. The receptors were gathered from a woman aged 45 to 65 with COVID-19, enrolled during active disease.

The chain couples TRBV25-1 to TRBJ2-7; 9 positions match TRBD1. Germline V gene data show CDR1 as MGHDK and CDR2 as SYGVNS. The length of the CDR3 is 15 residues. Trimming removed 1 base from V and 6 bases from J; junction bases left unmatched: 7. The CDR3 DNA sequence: TGTGCCAGCAGTGAATGGGGGACAGGGTCGGGCGAGCAGTACTTC. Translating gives CASSEWGTGSGEQYF.

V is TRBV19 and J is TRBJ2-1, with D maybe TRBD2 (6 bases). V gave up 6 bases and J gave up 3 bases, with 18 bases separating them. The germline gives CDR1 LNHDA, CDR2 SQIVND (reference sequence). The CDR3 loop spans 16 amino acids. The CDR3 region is CASRRGVYPFYNEQFF. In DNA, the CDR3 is TGTGCCAGTAGGCGCGGGGTTTACCCTTTCTACAATGAGCAGTTCTTC.

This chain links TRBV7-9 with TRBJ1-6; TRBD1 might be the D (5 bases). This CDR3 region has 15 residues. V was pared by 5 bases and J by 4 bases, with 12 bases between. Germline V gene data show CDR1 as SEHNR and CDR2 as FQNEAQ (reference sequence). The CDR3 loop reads CASSPQGVYNSPLHF. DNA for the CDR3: TGTGCCAGCAGCCCCCAGGGCGTTTATAATTCACCCCTCCACTTT.

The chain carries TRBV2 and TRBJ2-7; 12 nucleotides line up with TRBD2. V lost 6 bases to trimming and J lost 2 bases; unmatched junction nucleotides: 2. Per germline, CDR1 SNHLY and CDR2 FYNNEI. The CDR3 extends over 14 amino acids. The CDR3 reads CASSSSGGAYEQYF. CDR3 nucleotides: TGTGCCAGCAGCTCTAGCGGGGGGGCCTACGAGCAGTACTTC.

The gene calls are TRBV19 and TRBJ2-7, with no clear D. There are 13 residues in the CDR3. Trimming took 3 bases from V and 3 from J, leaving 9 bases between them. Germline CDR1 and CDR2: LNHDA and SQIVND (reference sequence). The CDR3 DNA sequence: TGTGCCAGTAGTATTTCAGGCAGCTACGAGCAGTACTTC. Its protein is CASSISGSYEQYF.

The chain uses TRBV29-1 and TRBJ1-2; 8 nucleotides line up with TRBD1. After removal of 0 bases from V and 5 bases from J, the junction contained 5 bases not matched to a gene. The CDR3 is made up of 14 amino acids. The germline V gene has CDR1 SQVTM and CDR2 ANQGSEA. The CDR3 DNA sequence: TGCAGCGTTGAAGACTGGACAGGGAGTTATGGCTACACCTTC. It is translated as CSVEDWTGSYGYTF.

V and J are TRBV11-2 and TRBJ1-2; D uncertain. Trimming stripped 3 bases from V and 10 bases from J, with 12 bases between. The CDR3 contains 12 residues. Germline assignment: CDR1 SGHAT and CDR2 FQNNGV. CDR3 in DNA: TGTGCCAGCAGCTTTAGTGTCGGGGACTACACCTTC. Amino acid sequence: CASSFSVGDYTF. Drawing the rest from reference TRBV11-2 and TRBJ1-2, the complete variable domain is EAGVAQSPRYKIIEKRQSVAFWCNPISGHATLYWYQQILGQGPKLLIQFQNNGVVDDSQLPKDRFSAERLKGVDSTLKIQPAKLEDSAVYLCASSFSVGDYTFGSGTRLTVV.

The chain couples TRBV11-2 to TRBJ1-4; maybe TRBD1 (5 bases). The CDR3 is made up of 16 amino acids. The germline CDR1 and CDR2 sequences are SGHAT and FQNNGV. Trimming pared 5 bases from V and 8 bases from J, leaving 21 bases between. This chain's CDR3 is CASSPGQGAPREKLFF. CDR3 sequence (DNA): TGTGCCAGCAGCCCCGGGCAAGGGGCCCCGAGAGAAAAACTGTTTTTT.

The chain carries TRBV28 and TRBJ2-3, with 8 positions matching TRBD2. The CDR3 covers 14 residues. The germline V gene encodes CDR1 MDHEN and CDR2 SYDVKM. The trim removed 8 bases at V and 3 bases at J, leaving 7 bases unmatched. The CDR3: CASYRGGSTDTQYF. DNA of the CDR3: TGTGCCAGCTACCGGGGGGGTAGTACAGATACGCAGTATTTT.

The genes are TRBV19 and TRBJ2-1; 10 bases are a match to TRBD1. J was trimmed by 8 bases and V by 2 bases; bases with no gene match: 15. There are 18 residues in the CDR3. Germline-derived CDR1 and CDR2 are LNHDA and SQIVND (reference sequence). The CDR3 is CASSIFSSVDRGSYEQFF. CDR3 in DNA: TGTGCCAGTAGTATATTCTCCTCCGTGGACAGGGGGTCGTATGAGCAGTTCTTC.

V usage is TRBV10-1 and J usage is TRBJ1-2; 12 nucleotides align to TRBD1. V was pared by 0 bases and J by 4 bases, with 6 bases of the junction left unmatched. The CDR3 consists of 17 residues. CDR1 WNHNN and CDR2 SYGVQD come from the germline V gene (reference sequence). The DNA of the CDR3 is TGCGCCAGCAGTGAGTCACGACCGGGACAGGGGGCCTATGGCTACACCTTC. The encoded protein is CASSESRPGQGAYGYTF.

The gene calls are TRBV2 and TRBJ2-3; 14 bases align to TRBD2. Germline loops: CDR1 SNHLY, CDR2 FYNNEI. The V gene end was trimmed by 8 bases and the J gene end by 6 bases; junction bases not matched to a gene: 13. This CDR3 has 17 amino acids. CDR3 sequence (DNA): TGTGCCAGCCTATCTGGACTAGCGGGGGGACCTCAGGATACGCAGTATTTT. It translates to CASLSGLAGGPQDTQYF.

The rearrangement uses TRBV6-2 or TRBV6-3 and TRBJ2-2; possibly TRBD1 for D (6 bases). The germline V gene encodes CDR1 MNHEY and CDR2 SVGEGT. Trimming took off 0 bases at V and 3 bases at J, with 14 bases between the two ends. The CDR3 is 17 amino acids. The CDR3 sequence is CASSYSLSGHHTGELFF. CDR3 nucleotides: TGTGCCAGCAGTTACTCCCTCTCGGGACACCACACCGGGGAGCTGTTTTTT.